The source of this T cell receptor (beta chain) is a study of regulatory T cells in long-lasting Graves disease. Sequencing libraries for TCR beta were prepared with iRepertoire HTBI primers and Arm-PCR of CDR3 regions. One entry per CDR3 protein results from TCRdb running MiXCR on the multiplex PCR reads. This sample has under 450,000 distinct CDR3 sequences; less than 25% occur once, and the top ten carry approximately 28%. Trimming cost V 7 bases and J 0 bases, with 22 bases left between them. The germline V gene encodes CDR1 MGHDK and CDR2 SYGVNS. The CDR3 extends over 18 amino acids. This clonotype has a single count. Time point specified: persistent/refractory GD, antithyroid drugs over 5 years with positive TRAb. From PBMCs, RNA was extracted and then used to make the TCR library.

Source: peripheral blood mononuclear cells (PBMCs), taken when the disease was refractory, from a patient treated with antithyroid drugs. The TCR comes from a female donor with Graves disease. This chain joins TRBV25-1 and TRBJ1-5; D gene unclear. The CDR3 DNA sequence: TGTGCCAGCAACGGAACAGATGTGTCCTCATATAGCAATCAGCCCCAGCATTTT. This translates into CASNGTDVSSYSNQPQHF.